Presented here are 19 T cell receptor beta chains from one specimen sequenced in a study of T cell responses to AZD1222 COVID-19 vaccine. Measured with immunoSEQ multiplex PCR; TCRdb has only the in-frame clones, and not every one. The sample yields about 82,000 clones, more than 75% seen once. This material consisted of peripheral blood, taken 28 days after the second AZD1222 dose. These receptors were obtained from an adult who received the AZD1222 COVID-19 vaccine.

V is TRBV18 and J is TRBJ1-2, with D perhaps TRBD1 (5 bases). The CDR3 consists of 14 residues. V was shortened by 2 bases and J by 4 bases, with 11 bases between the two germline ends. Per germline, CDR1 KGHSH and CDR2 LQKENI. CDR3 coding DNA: TGTGCCAGCTCACCAGGGGGAGGCGGCTATGGCTACACCTTC. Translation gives CASSPGGGGYGYTF.

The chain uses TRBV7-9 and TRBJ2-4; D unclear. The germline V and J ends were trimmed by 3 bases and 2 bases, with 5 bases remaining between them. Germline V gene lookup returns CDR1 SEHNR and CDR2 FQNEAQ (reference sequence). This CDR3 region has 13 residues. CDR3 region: CASSFDSKNIQYF. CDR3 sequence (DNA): TGTGCCAGCAGCTTTGATTCCAAAAACATTCAGTACTTC.

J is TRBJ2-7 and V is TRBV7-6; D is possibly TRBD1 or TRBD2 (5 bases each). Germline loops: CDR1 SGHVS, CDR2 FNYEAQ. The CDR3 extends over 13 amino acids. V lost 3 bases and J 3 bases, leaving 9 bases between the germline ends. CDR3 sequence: CASSFRENYEQYF. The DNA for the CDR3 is TGTGCCAGCAGCTTCAGGGAGAACTACGAGCAGTACTTC. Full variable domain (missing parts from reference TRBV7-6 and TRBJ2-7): GAGVSQSPRYKVTKRGQDVALRCDPISGHVSLYWYRQALGQGPEFLTYFNYEAQQDKSGLPNDRFSAERPEGSISTLTIQRTEQRDSAMYRCASSFRENYEQYFGPGTRLTVT.

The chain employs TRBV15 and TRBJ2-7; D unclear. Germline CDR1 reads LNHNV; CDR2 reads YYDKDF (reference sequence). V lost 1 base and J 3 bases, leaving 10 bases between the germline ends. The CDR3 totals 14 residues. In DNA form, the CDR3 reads TGTGCCACCAGCAGAGGCGACTCCAGCTACGAGCAGTACTTC. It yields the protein CATSRGDSSYEQYF.

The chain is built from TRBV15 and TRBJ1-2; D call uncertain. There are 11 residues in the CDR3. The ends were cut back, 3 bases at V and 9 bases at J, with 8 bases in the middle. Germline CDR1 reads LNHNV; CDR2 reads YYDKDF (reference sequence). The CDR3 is CATSSSWSYTF. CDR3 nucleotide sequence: TGTGCCACCAGCAGTTCCTGGAGCTACACCTTC.

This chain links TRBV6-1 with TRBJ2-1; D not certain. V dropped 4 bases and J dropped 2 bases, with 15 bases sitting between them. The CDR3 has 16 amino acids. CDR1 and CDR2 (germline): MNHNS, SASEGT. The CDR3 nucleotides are TGTGCCAGCAGTGTCTCACTCGTAGGCGCCTACAATGAGCAGTTCTTC. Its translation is CASSVSLVGAYNEQFF.

CDR3 loop: CASSSPTSGAPGQETQYF. CDR3 coding DNA: TGTGCCAGCAGCTCCCCGACTAGCGGGGCCCCGGGTCAAGAGACCCAGTACTTC. This chain uses TRBV13 with TRBJ2-5; 11 bases fit TRBD2. Per germline, CDR1 PRHDT and CDR2 FYEKMQ (reference sequence). This CDR3 has 18 residues. Unmatched junction bases numbered 12, after V lost 4 bases and J lost 2 bases.

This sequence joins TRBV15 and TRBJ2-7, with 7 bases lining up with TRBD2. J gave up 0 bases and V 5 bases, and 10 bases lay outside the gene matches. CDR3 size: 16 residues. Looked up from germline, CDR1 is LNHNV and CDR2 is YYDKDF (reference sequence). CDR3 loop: CATSWGGTASSYEQYF. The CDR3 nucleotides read TGTGCCACCAGCTGGGGGGGGACCGCCAGCTCCTACGAGCAGTACTTC.

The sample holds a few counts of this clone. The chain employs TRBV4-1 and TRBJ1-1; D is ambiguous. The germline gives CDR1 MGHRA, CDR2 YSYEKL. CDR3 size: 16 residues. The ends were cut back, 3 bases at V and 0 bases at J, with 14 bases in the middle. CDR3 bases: TGCGCCAGCAGCCAGATGAGGCCCTTTATGAACACTGAAGCTTTCTTT. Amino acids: CASSQMRPFMNTEAFF.

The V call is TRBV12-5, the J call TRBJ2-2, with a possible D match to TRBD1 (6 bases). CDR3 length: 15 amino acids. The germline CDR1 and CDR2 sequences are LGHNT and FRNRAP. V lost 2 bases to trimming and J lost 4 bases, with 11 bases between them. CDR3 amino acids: CASGLTRGSTGELFF. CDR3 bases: TGTGCTAGTGGTTTGACAAGGGGGAGCACCGGGGAGCTGTTTTTT. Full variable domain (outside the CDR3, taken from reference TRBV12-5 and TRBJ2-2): DARVTQTPRHKVTEMGQEVTMRCQPILGHNTVFWYRQTMMQGLELLAYFRNRAPLDDSGMPKDRFSAEMPDATLATLKIQPSEPRDSAVYFCASGLTRGSTGELFFGEGSRLTVL.

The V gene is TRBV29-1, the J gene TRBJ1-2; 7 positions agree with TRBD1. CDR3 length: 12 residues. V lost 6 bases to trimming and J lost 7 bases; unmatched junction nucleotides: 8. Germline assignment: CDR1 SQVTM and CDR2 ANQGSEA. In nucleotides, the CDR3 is TGCAGCGTCGTGGGAGGGGGCGGTGGCTACACCTTC. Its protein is CSVVGGGGGYTF.

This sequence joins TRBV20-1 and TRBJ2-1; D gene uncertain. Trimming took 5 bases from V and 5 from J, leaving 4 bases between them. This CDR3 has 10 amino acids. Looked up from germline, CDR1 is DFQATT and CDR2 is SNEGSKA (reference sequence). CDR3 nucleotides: TGCAGTGCTCAAAACAATGAGCAGTTCTTC. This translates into CSAQNNEQFF.

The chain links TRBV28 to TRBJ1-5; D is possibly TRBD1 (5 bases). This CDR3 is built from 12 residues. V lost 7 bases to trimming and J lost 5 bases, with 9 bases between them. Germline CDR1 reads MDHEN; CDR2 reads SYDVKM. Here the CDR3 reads CASNSGDQPQHF. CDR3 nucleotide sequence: TGTGCCAGCAACTCGGGGGATCAGCCCCAGCATTTT.

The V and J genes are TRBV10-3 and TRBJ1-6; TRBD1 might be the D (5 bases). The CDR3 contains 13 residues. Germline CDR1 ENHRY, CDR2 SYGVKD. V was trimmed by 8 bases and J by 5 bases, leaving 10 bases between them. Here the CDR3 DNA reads TGTGCCATCGGGGGACGGGATAATTCACCCCTCCACTTT. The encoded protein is CAIGGRDNSPLHF.

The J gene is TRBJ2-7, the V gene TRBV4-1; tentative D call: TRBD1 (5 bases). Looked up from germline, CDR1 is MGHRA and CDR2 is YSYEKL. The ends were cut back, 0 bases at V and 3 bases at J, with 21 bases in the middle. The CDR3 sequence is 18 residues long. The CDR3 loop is CASSQEGRPGRTYYEQYF. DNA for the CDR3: TGCGCCAGCAGCCAAGAAGGTCGGCCAGGGCGAACCTACTACGAGCAGTACTTC.

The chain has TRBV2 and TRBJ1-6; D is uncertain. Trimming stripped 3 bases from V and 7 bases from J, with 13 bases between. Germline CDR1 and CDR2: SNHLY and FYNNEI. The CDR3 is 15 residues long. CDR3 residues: CASSDTTLPNSPLHF. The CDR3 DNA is TGTGCCAGCAGTGATACGACGTTACCAAATTCACCCCTCCACTTT.

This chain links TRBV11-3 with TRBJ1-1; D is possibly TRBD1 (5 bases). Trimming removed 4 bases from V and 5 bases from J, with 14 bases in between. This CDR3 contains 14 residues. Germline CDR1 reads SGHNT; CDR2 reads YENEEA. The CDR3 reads CASSSGSPGTEAFF. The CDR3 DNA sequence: TGTGCCAGCAGCTCAGGGAGCCCGGGAACTGAAGCTTTCTTT.

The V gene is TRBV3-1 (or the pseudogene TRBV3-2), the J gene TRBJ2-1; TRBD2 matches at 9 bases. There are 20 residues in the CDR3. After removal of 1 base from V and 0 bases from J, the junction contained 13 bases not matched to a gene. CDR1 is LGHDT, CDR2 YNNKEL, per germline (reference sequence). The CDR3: CASSQVDPSGVPCSYNEQFF. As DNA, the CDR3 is TGTGCCAGCAGCCAAGTTGATCCTAGCGGGGTACCTTGCTCCTACAATGAGCAGTTCTTC.

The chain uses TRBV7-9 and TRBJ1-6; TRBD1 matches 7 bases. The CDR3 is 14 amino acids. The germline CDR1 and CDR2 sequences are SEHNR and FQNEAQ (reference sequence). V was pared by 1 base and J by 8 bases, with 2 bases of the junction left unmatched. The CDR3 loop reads CASSLGTGDSPLHF. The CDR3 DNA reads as TGTGCCAGCAGCTTAGGGACAGGCGATTCACCCCTCCACTTT.